Each of the 27 T cell receptor beta chains below was sequenced from the same sample in a study of blood T cell repertoires in COVID-19. TCRdb keeps only in-frame clones here, not all; method: immunoSEQ multiplex PCR. The profile shows about 230,000 clones, 80% to 90% of them singletons. The source material was peripheral blood. The receptors originated from a man in his forties with active or convalescent COVID-19.

V gene TRBV5-4 combines with J gene TRBJ2-7; possibly TRBD1 for D (5 bases). This CDR3 contains 14 residues. Germline V gene lookup returns CDR1 SGHNT and CDR2 YYREEE (reference sequence). Deletions cut 5 bases from V and 2 bases from J, with 14 bases between. The CDR3 DNA reads TGTGCCAGCAGTGCCACAGGATCAACCTACGAGCAGTACTTC. Amino acids: CASSATGSTYEQYF.

V usage is TRBV5-1 and J usage is TRBJ2-7, with 8 bases lining up with TRBD1. V gave up 4 bases and J gave up 5 bases; unmatched junction bases: 11. The CDR3 totals 15 residues. Germline CDR1 and CDR2: SGHRS and YFSETQ. In DNA form, the CDR3 reads TGCGCCAGCAGCCCCCTCGGGACAGGAGGCAACGAGCAGTACTTC. It codes for CASSPLGTGGNEQYF. The full variable domain, in which reference TRBV5-1 and TRBJ2-7 provide the parts outside the CDR3, is KAGVTQTPRYLIKTRGQQVTLSCSPISGHRSVSWYQQTPGQGLQFLFEYFSETQRNKGNFPGRFSGRQFSNSRSEMNVSTLELGDSALYLCASSPLGTGGNEQYFGPGTRLTVT.

The rearrangement links TRBV5-4 to TRBJ2-1, with TRBD2 identical over 11 bases. The J segment lost 7 bases and the V segment lost 1 base, leaving 4 bases of the junction unmatched. This CDR3 comprises 15 residues. Germline-derived CDR1 and CDR2 are SGHNT and YYREEE (reference sequence). The CDR3 coding sequence is TGTGCCAGCAGCTTGACTAGCGGGAGCAGGAATGAGCAGTTCTTC. This codes for CASSLTSGSRNEQFF.

This rearrangement joins TRBV10-1 to TRBJ1-1, with 10 nucleotides matching TRBD1. The germline V gene has CDR1 WNHNN and CDR2 SYGVQD (reference sequence). The CDR3 loop spans 15 amino acids. Trimming took 4 bases from V and 0 from J; bases not matched to a gene: 2. Here the CDR3 DNA reads TGCGCCAGCAGTGGGGGGACAGGGGTGAACACTGAAGCTTTCTTT. This gives the protein CASSGGTGVNTEAFF.

V and J are TRBV27 and TRBJ1-3, with a weak D call TRBD1 (5 bases). Between the trimmed V and J ends, which lost 8 bases and 0 bases, there was a span of 14 bases. Germline loops: CDR1 MNHEY, CDR2 SMNVEV (reference sequence). The CDR3 spans 15 residues. CDR3 sequence reads: CASAMGQGSGNTIYF. The CDR3, as DNA: TGTGCCAGCGCAATGGGCCAGGGCTCTGGAAACACCATATATTTT.

The chain links TRBV12-3 or TRBV12-4 to TRBJ2-1; maybe TRBD2 (5 bases). The CDR3 loop spans 12 amino acids. V lost 8 bases and J lost 11, with 16 bases in between. The CDR3 is CASHQAETQQFF. DNA of the CDR3: TGTGCCAGCCACCAAGCGGAGACTCAGCAGTTCTTC.

The chain is built from TRBV24-1 and TRBJ1-1, with D hard to call. Deletions cut 0 bases from V and 7 bases from J, with 8 bases between. This CDR3 has 13 residues. The V gene's germline CDR1 is KGHDR and CDR2 SFDVKD. The CDR3 DNA follows: TGTGCCACCAGTGATTTGGGTAGATTTGAAGCTTTCTTT. It codes for CATSDLGRFEAFF.

The V call is TRBV11-3, the J call TRBJ2-7; 11 bases map to TRBD2. Germline assignment: CDR1 SGHNT and CDR2 YENEEA. The CDR3 is made up of 15 amino acids. The V gene end was trimmed by 3 bases and the J gene end by 7 bases; junction bases not matched to a gene: 8. CDR3 sequence reads: CASSFLAGGLGEQYF. The CDR3 nucleotides read TGTGCCAGCAGCTTCTTAGCGGGAGGGCTTGGGGAGCAGTACTTC.

This clone has just one count. The V gene is TRBV19, the J gene TRBJ1-2; D uncertain. The germline V gene encodes CDR1 LNHDA and CDR2 SQIVND (reference sequence). This CDR3 spans 13 amino acids. Deletions cut 10 bases from V and 4 bases from J, with 16 bases between. CDR3 in amino acids: CATNSRSIYGYTF. The CDR3 nucleotides read TGTGCCACAAACTCCCGATCTATCTATGGCTACACCTTC.

There are a few counts of this clone. The chain has TRBV30 and TRBJ1-2; a possible D gene is TRBD1 (6 bases). The CDR3 runs 12 residues. Deletions cut 2 bases from V and 8 bases from J, with 12 bases between. CDR1 is GTSNPN and CDR2 is SVGIG in the germline V gene (reference sequence). CDR3 region: CAWSRPGEGYTF. The CDR3 coding sequence is TGTGCCTGGAGTAGGCCAGGGGAAGGCTACACCTTC.

The chain carries TRBV6-5 and TRBJ1-6; D perhaps matches TRBD1 (6 bases). CDR1 MNHEY and CDR2 SVGAGI come from the germline V gene. Deletions cut 4 bases from V and 8 bases from J, with 12 bases between. CDR3 length: 14 residues. The CDR3, as DNA: TGTGCCAGCAGTTTCAGGGGAAAGGATTCACCCCTCCACTTT. It is translated as CASSFRGKDSPLHF.

The J gene is TRBJ2-2, the V gene TRBV7-3; 11 nucleotides agree with TRBD2. Trimming took 3 bases from V and 4 from J; bases not matched to a gene: 7. The germline gives CDR1 SGHTA, CDR2 FQGTGA. The CDR3 is made up of 17 amino acids. The CDR3: CASSFGLAGIGTGELFF. DNA of the CDR3: TGTGCCAGCAGCTTTGGACTAGCGGGTATTGGCACCGGGGAGCTGTTTTTT.

The chain uses TRBV9 and TRBJ2-7; 7 positions match TRBD2. J was trimmed by 7 bases and V by 0 bases; bases with no gene match: 4. Germline CDR1 reads SGDLS; CDR2 reads YYNGEE. The CDR3 is made up of 13 amino acids. The CDR3 spells CASSVAGGGEQYF. The DNA of the CDR3 is TGTGCCAGCAGCGTAGCCGGGGGAGGGGAGCAGTACTTC.

V is TRBV5-4 and J is TRBJ1-2, with TRBD1 matching 9 bases. V was clipped by 6 bases and J by 4 bases; unmatched bases: 7. From germline, CDR1 is SGHNT and CDR2 YYREEE (reference sequence). The CDR3 has 14 residues. This CDR3 is CASTSQGAPYGYTF. CDR3 in DNA: TGTGCCAGCACCTCACAGGGGGCACCCTATGGCTACACCTTC.

V gene TRBV6-2 or TRBV6-3 combines with J gene TRBJ2-3, with D maybe TRBD2 (6 bases). From germline, CDR1 is MNHEY and CDR2 SVGEGT. This CDR3 has 15 residues. The V end was cut by 4 bases, the J end by 2 bases, with 13 bases between. CDR3 nucleotide sequence: TGTGCCAGCAGTTTAGGGGCGGGGAACACAGATACGCAGTATTTT. It codes for CASSLGAGNTDTQYF.

This clone was counted once. The V and J genes are TRBV6-2 or TRBV6-3 and TRBJ1-3; the D is unclear. With 1 base removed from V and 0 bases from J, the gap between germline ends came to 16 bases. The CDR3 has 18 amino acids. Germline values: CDR1 MNHEY, CDR2 SVGEGT. CDR3 nucleotides: TGTGCCAGCAGTTACTTTGGCCAGGCCGACCGCTCTGGAAACACCATATATTTT. Amino acid sequence: CASSYFGQADRSGNTIYF.

This CDR3 is CASTSGGAEAYEQYF. The DNA of the CDR3 is TGTGCCAGTACCTCGGGGGGAGCAGAAGCCTACGAGCAGTACTTC. This chain joins TRBV19 and TRBJ2-7; 7 bases align to TRBD2. CDR1 is LNHDA and CDR2 is SQIVND in the germline V gene (reference sequence). This CDR3 has 15 amino acids. Trimming at V came to 7 bases and at J to 2 bases, leaving 11 bases not matched to a gene.

This clone has a single count. The gene calls are TRBV6-5 and TRBJ2-7; the D gene is possibly TRBD2 (5 bases). The germline CDR1 and CDR2 sequences are MNHEY and SVGAGI. With 2 bases removed from V and 4 bases from J, the gap between germline ends came to 12 bases. The CDR3 extends over 14 amino acids. The CDR3 protein is CASSYAGRGYEQYF. The DNA for the CDR3 is TGTGCCAGCAGTTACGCGGGTAGAGGGTACGAGCAGTACTTC.

The CDR3 is CASSQGPGDNEQFF. The CDR3 DNA reads TGCGCCAGCAGCCAAGGACCGGGAGACAATGAGCAGTTCTTC. V usage is TRBV4-1 and J usage is TRBJ2-1; tentatively, D is TRBD2 (6 bases). Germline CDR1 reads MGHRA; CDR2 reads YSYEKL. This CDR3 comprises 14 residues. Trimming pared 1 base from V and 5 bases from J, leaving 9 bases between.

The chain links TRBV6-5 to TRBJ1-1; D is perhaps TRBD1 (6 bases). The CDR3 loop spans 13 amino acids. V was shortened by 2 bases and J by 10 bases, with 14 bases between the two germline ends. Germline CDR1 reads MNHEY; CDR2 reads SVGAGI. The DNA of the CDR3 is TGTGCCAGCAGTTACGATCAGGGGTTAGGAGCTTTCTTT. Translated: CASSYDQGLGAFF.

The chain couples TRBV2 to TRBJ1-3, with D perhaps TRBD1 (5 bases). Germline V gene data show CDR1 as SNHLY and CDR2 as FYNNEI. Trimming shortened V by 3 bases and J by 2 bases, and 8 bases separated the two germline ends. CDR3 size: 14 residues. DNA for the CDR3: TGTGCCAGCAGTGATAAGACAGCTGGAAACACCATATATTTT. This translates into CASSDKTAGNTIYF. The variable domain in full, completed from reference TRBV2 and TRBJ1-3, reads EPEVTQTPSHQVTQMGQEVILRCVPISNHLYFYWYRQILGQKVEFLVSFYNNEISEKSEIFDDQFSVERPDGSNFTLKIRSTKLEDSAMYFCASSDKTAGNTIYFGEGSWLTVV.

This clone occurred a few times. The chain has TRBV5-1 and TRBJ2-7; tentative D call: TRBD1 (6 bases). Germline CDR1 and CDR2: SGHRS and YFSETQ. This CDR3 region has 12 residues. V lost 2 bases, J lost 5 bases, and 8 bases lay in between. CDR3 loop: CASSLQGHEQYF. The CDR3 nucleotides are TGCGCCAGCAGCTTACAGGGACACGAGCAGTACTTC.

The V call is TRBV7-8, the J call TRBJ1-5; D is undetermined. The CDR3 is made up of 13 amino acids. V gave up 4 bases and J gave up 7 bases, with 11 bases separating them. CDR1 and CDR2 from the germline V gene are SGHVS and FQNEAQ. Here the CDR3 reads CASSSGLGQPQHF. CDR3 DNA sequence: TGTGCCAGCAGCTCCGGACTCGGGCAGCCCCAGCATTTT.

This clone is a singleton in its sample. The V gene is TRBV2, the J gene TRBJ1-2, with a tentative D call TRBD1 (5 bases). CDR1 and CDR2 from the germline V gene are SNHLY and FYNNEI. CDR3 size: 14 residues. With 5 bases removed from V and 4 bases from J, the gap between germline ends came to 14 bases. The CDR3 nucleotides are TGTGCCAGCAGTACAGGAGACTTGGGCTATGGCTACACCTTC. It encodes CASSTGDLGYGYTF. The whole variable domain, filled in from reference TRBV2 and TRBJ1-2, reads EPEVTQTPSHQVTQMGQEVILRCVPISNHLYFYWYRQILGQKVEFLVSFYNNEISEKSEIFDDQFSVERPDGSNFTLKIRSTKLEDSAMYFCASSTGDLGYGYTFGSGTRLTVV.

This chain joins TRBV9 and TRBJ2-3; TRBD1 agrees at 7 bases. The CDR3 length is 15 residues. Germline CDR1 is SGDLS and CDR2 is YYNGEE. With 0 bases clipped from V and 2 bases from J, the junction kept 3 bases outside the gene matches. CDR3 amino acids: CASSVGGGFTDTQYF. Written as DNA, the CDR3 is TGTGCCAGCAGCGTAGGAGGGGGCTTCACAGATACGCAGTATTTT.

V usage is TRBV4-3 and J usage is TRBJ2-7, with D perhaps TRBD2 (5 bases). CDR3 length equals 14 residues. Per germline, CDR1 LGHNA and CDR2 YSLEER. The V gene lost 1 base and the J gene lost 3 bases, with 10 bases spanning the gap. As DNA, the CDR3 is TGCGCCAGCAGCCAAGGGTTGGGGAGCTACGAGCAGTACTTC. It translates to CASSQGLGSYEQYF.

The V gene is TRBV4-1, the J gene TRBJ2-1, with 9 bases identical to TRBD2. V shed 1 base and J 4 bases; nucleotides not matched to a gene: 8. CDR3 size: 17 residues. CDR1 is MGHRA, CDR2 YSYEKL, per germline. In nucleotides, the CDR3 is TGCGCCAGCAGCCAAGGGCGAGCGGGAGGCGCGTACAATGAGCAGTTCTTC. It yields the protein CASSQGRAGGAYNEQFF.